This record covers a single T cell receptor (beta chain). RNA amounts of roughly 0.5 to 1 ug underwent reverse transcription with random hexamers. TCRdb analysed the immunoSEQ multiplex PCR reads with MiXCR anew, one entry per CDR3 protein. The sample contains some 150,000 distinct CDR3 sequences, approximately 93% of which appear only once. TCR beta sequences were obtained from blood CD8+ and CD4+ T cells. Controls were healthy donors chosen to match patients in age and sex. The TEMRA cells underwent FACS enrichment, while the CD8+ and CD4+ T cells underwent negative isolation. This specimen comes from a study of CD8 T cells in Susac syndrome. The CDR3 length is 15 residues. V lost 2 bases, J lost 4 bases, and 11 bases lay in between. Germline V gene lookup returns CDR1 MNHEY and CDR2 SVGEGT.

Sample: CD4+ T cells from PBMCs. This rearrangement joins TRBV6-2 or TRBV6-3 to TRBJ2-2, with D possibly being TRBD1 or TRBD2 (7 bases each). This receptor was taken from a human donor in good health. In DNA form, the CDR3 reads TGTGCCAGCAGTTACGACAGGGAGGGCACCGGGGAGCTGTTTTTT. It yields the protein CASSYDREGTGELFF.